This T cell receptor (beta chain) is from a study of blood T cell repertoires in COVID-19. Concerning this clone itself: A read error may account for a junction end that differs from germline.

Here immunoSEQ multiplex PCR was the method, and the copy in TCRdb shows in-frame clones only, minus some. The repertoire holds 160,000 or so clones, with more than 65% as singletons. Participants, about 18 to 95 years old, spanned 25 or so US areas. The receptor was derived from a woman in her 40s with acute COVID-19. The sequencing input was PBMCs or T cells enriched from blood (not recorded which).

The CDR3 loop reads CATGRGLAQETQYF. The CDR3 coding sequence is TGTGCCACCGGCAGAGGACTAGCGCAAGAGACCCAGTACTTC. The chain uses TRBV15 and TRBJ2-5; 9 nucleotides align to TRBD2. Germline CDR1 reads LNHNV; CDR2 reads YYDKDF (reference sequence). This CDR3 is built from 14 residues.